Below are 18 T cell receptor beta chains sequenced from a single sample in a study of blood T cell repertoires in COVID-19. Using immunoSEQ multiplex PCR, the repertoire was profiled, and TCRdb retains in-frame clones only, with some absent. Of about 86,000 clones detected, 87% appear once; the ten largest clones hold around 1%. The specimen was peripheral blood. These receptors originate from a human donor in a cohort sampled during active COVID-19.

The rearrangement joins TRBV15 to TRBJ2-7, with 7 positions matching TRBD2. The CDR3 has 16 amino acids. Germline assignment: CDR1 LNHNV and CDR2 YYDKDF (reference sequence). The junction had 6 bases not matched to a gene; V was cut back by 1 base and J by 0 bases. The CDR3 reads CATSRGLGGSSYEQYF. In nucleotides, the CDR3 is TGTGCCACCAGCAGAGGCCTTGGCGGGAGCTCCTACGAGCAGTACTTC.

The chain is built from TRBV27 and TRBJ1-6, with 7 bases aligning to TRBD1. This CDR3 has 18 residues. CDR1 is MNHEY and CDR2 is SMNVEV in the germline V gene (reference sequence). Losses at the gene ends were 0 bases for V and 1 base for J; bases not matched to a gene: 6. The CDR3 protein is CASSLSRQGGSYNSPLHF. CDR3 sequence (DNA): TGTGCCAGCAGTTTATCGAGGCAGGGGGGATCCTATAATTCACCCCTCCACTTT.

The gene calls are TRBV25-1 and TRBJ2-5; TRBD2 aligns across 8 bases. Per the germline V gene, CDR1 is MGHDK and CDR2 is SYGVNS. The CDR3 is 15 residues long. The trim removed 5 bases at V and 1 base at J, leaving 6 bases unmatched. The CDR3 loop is CASSYGSGVQETQYF. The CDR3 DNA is TGTGCCAGCAGTTACGGTAGCGGGGTCCAAGAGACCCAGTACTTC.

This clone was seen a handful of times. The CDR3 nucleotides are TGTGCCAGCAGTCCGACAGGGGCGGGCACCGGGGAGCTGTTTTTT. It yields the protein CASSPTGAGTGELFF. This chain joins TRBV28 and TRBJ2-2, with 8 bases aligning to TRBD1. Trimming took 5 bases from V and 4 from J; bases not matched to a gene: 6. CDR3 length equals 15 residues. CDR1 is MDHEN, CDR2 SYDVKM, per germline. The whole variable domain, filled in from reference TRBV28 and TRBJ2-2, reads DVKVTQSSRYLVKRTGEKVFLECVQDMDHENMFWYRQDPGLGLRLIYFSYDVKMKEKGDIPEGYSVSREKKERFSLILESASTNQTSMYLCASSPTGAGTGELFFGEGSRLTVL.

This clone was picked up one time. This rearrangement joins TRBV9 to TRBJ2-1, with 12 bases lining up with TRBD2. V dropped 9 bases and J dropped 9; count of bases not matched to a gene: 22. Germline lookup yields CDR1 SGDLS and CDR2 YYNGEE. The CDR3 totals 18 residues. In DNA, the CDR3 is TGTGCCACCCTTCGACTAGCGGGAGACCTTAGCACTCTCGTTGAGCAGTTCTTC. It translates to CATLRLAGDLSTLVEQFF.

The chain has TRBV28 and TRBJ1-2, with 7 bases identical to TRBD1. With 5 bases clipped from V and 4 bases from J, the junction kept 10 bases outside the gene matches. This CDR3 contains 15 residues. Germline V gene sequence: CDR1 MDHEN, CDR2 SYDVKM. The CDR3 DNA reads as TGTGCCAGCAGTGCTTCCGGGACAGCACTCTATGGCTACACCTTC. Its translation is CASSASGTALYGYTF.

CDR3 nucleotides: TGTGCCATCAGTGAGTGGGTGGGGGGAGACGGCACAGATACGCAGTATTTT. Translated, it gives CAISEWVGGDGTDTQYF. The rearrangement joins TRBV10-3 to TRBJ2-3, with D maybe TRBD2 (6 bases). The CDR3 sequence is 17 residues long. The V gene's germline CDR1 is ENHRY and CDR2 SYGVKD. With 1 base removed from V and 1 base from J, the gap between germline ends came to 15 bases.

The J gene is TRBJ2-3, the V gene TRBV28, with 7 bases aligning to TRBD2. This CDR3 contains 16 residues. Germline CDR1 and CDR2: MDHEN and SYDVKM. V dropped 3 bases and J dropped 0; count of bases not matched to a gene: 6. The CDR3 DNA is TGTGCCAGCAGTTTGTTTCTAGCGGCTAGCACAGATACGCAGTATTTT. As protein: CASSLFLAASTDTQYF. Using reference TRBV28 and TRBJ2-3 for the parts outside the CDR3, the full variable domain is DVKVTQSSRYLVKRTGEKVFLECVQDMDHENMFWYRQDPGLGLRLIYFSYDVKMKEKGDIPEGYSVSREKKERFSLILESASTNQTSMYLCASSLFLAASTDTQYFGPGTRLTVL.

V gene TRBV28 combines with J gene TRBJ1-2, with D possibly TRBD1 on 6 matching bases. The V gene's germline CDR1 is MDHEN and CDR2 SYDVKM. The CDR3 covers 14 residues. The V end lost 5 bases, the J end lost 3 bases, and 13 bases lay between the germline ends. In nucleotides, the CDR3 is TGTGCCAGCAGTCAAGAGGGGGGGTACTATGGCTACACCTTC. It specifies CASSQEGGYYGYTF.

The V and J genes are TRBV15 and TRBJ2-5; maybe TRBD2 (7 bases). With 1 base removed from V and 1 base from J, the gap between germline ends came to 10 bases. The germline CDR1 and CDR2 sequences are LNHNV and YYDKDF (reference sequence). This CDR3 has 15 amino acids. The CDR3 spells CATSRGGGVQETQYF. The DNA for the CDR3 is TGTGCCACCAGCAGAGGAGGGGGGGTCCAAGAGACCCAGTACTTC.

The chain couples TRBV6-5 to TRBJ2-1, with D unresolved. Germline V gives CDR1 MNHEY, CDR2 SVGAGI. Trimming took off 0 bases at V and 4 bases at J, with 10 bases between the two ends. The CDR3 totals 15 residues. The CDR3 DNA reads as TGTGCCAGCAGTTACTCGGTGAGCGATTACAATGAGCAGTTCTTC. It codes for CASSYSVSDYNEQFF.

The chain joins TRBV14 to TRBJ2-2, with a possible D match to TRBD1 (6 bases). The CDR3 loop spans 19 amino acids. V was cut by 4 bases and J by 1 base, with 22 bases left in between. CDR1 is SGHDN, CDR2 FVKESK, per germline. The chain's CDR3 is CASSRLKGIDRLNTGELFF. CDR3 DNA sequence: TGTGCCAGCAGCCGATTAAAGGGGATAGACAGGCTGAACACCGGGGAGCTGTTTTTT.

This CDR3 reads CASSKFRVGSASGPTSSYEQYF. DNA of the CDR3: TGTGCCAGCAGCAAATTCCGGGTAGGCTCGGCTAGCGGGCCCACCTCCTCCTACGAGCAGTACTTC. The chain recombines TRBV21-1 with TRBJ2-7; no DNA check was done on the table's D call, TRBD2. TRBV21-1 is flagged as a pseudogene. This CDR3 is built from 22 residues.

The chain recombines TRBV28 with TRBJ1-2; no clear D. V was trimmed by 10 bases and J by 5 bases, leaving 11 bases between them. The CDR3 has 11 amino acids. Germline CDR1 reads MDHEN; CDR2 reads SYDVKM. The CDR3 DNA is TGTGCCATTTCGGAGGGATATGGCTACACCTTC. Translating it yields CAISEGYGYTF.

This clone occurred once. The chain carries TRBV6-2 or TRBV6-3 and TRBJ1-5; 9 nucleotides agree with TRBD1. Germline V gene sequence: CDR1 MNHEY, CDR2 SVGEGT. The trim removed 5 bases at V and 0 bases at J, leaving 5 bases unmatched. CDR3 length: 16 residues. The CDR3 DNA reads TGTGCCAGCAGTGGGACAGGGACCAATAGCAATCAGCCCCAGCATTTT. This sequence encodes CASSGTGTNSNQPQHF.

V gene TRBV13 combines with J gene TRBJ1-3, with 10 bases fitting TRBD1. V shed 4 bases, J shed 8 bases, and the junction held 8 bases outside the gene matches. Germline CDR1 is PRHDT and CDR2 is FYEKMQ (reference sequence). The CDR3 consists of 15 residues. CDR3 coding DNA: TGTGCCAGCAGCTCCCTCCGTGGACAGGGGGACACCATATATTTT. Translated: CASSSLRGQGDTIYF. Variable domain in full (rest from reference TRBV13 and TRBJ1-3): AAGVIQSPRHLIKEKRETATLKCYPIPRHDTVYWYQQGPGQDPQFLISFYEKMQSDKGSIPDRFSAQQFSDYHSELNMSSLELGDSALYFCASSSLRGQGDTIYFGEGSWLTVV.

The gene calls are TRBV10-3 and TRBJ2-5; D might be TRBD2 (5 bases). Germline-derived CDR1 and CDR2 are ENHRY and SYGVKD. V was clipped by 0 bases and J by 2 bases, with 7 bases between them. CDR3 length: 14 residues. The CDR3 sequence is CAISESTGQETQYF. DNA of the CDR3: TGTGCCATCAGTGAGTCCACGGGACAAGAGACCCAGTACTTC.

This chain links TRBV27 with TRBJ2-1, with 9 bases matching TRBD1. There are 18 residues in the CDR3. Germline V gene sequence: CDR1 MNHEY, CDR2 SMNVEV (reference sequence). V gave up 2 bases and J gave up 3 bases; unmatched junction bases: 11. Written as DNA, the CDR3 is TGTGCCAGCAGTTTAAGGCTATCGGGGGACAGGGACTACAATGAGCAGTTCTTC. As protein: CASSLRLSGDRDYNEQFF.